These T cell receptor beta chains were read from a single sample in a study of blood T cell repertoires in COVID-19. Measured with immunoSEQ multiplex PCR; TCRdb has only the in-frame clones, and not every one. The table lists about 300,000 clones, about 81% of them singletons, with roughly 1.5% in the top ten. The sequenced sample was peripheral blood. The receptors shown here come from a human donor with COVID-19, enrolled during active disease. The donor label of this sample is uncertain. Each CDR3 is given without its conserved first and last residue. Each record gives: J gene, D gene, V gene, CDR3 protein. A D gene is named only where the DNA matches it firmly.

TRBJ2-5 | TRBD1 | TRBV28 | ASSRDRETQY
TRBJ2-7 | NA | TRBV7-2 | ASSLGPDPAGNEQY
TRBJ2-5 | NA | TRBV5-3 | ARSLSGNGETQY
TRBJ2-3 | NA | TRBV24-1 | ATSDPGIRTDTQY
TRBJ2-7 | NA | TRBV28 | ASSPQGTYEQY
TRBJ2-1 | NA | TRBV27 | ASSLSRAGKANEQF
TRBJ2-7 | NA | TRBV10-3 | AIRDPGLPSYEQY
TRBJ1-4 | NA | TRBV4-3 | ASSQDGGPNEKLF
TRBJ2-1 | TRBD2 | TRBV7-9 | ASSRDWRGSSYNEQF
TRBJ2-7 | TRBD1 | TRBV5-1 | ASSLGGQESYEQY
TRBJ2-3 | NA | TRBV3-1/TRBV3-2 | ASSYTTGAGGYDTQY
TRBJ2-7 | NA | TRBV5-6 | ASSLAGPAPYEQY
TRBJ2-1 | TRBD2 | TRBV5-1 | ASSLELAGDYNEQF
TRBJ2-2 | TRBD2 | TRBV14 | ASSISGSETGELF
TRBJ1-5 | TRBD1 | TRBV2 | ASSTLTGGNQPQH
TRBJ1-6 | TRBD1 | TRBV7-8 | ASSPRTGENSPLH
TRBJ1-5 | NA | TRBV6-4 | ASSTREDQPQH
TRBJ1-3 | NA | TRBV7-2 | ASSLAPRNSGNTIY
TRBJ2-5 | TRBD2 | TRBV6-1 | ASSESGLAGVETQY
TRBJ2-7 | NA | TRBV3-1/TRBV3-2 | ASSRAGLPFYEQY
TRBJ2-2 | NA | TRBV20-1 | SASRSSAGELF
TRBJ2-5 | NA | TRBV23-1 | ASSRPQETQY
TRBJ1-1 | TRBD1 | TRBV7-9 | ASSSDRYTEAF
TRBJ2-1 | TRBD2 | TRBV7-9 | ASSEQLAGEEQF
TRBJ2-7 | TRBD1 | TRBV11-2 | ASSYRDRVHEQY
TRBJ1-5 | NA | TRBV7-6 | ASSLAGDSNQPQH
TRBJ2-3 | TRBD1 | TRBV11-3 | ASSLDGTGRNTQY
TRBJ1-1 | TRBD1 | TRBV6-2/TRBV6-3 | ASSYSSVTGVGTEAF
TRBJ2-3 | NA | TRBV5-1 | ASSFPSTDTQY
TRBJ2-7 | TRBD2 | TRBV6-6 | ASCGTSGRQSYEQY
TRBJ2-5 | NA | TRBV7-2 | ASSLAVRVGRETQY
TRBJ1-5 | NA | TRBV15 | ATSREGRGNQPQH
TRBJ2-7 | TRBD2 | TRBV3-1/TRBV3-2 | ASSQDLAGYSYEQY
TRBJ2-3 | TRBD1 | TRBV11-2 | ASSSGNLGQGAGDTQY
TRBJ1-4 | NA | TRBV29-1 | SVGGKGEKLF
TRBJ2-3 | NA | TRBV5-4 | ASSPGWGGTDTQY
TRBJ1-6 | NA | TRBV5-1 | ASSSDGTGSPLH
TRBJ2-7 | TRBD2 | TRBV7-9 | ASSLLAAPYEQY
TRBJ2-4 | TRBD2 | TRBV27 | ASRQGLDGDIQY
TRBJ2-7 | TRBD2 | TRBV27 | ASKAGLTSKYEQY
TRBJ1-6 | NA | TRBV5-5 | ASSNTGLVLH